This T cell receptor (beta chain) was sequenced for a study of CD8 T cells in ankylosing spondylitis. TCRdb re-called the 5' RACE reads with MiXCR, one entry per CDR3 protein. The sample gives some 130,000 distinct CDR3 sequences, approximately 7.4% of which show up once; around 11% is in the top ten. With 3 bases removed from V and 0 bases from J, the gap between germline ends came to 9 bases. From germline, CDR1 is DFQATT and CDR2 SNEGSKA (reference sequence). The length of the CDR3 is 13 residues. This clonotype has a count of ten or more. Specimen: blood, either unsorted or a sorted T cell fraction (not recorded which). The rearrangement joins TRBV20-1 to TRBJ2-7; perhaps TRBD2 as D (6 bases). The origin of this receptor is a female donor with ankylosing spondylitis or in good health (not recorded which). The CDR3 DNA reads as TGCAGTGCTAGCGGGGGTTCCTCCTACGAGCAGTACTTC. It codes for CSASGGSSYEQYF.